Listed below are T cell receptor beta chains from one sample, sequenced in a study of T cell changes during pregnancy in multiple sclerosis. Using immunoSEQ multiplex PCR, the repertoire was profiled, and TCRdb retains in-frame clones only, with some absent. The sample includes about 38,000 clones, 80% to 95% of them seen just once. The specimen comprised CD8+ T cells from peripheral blood mononuclear cells, sampled after pregnancy. The origin of the receptors is a female donor with multiple sclerosis, enrolled in a pregnancy study. Both conserved end residues are part of each CDR3. A D gene is named only where the DNA matches it firmly. Only part of the rows carry a size: once, few, many, or a class if the clone is expanded.

cdr3_aa: CASSVGPGAGEAFF
cdr3_nt: TGTGCCAGCAGCGTAGGGCCTGGAGCTGGTGAAGCTTTCTTT
clone_size: NA
d_call: NA
j_call: TRBJ1-1
v_call: TRBV9

cdr3_aa: CASSWTSGRADTQYF
cdr3_nt: TGTGCCAGCAGCTGGACTAGCGGGCGGGCAGATACGCAGTATTTT
clone_size: once
d_call: TRBD2
j_call: TRBJ2-3
v_call: TRBV14

cdr3_aa: CASSLWTGESTDTQYF
cdr3_nt: TGTGCCAGCAGCCTATGGACAGGGGAGAGCACAGATACGCAGTATTTT
clone_size: NA
d_call: TRBD1
j_call: TRBJ2-3
v_call: TRBV7-8

cdr3_aa: CASSLMASAGGRAKNIQYF
cdr3_nt: TGTGCCAGCAGCTTAATGGCCTCAGCGGGGGGACGGGCCAAAAACATTCAGTACTTC
clone_size: NA
d_call: TRBD2
j_call: TRBJ2-4
v_call: TRBV7-9

cdr3_aa: CASSYSGQLYEQYF
cdr3_nt: TGTGCCAGCAGTTACTCGGGACAGCTTTACGAGCAGTACTTC
clone_size: NA
d_call: TRBD1
j_call: TRBJ2-7
v_call: TRBV6-5

cdr3_aa: CASKGKNPRAEAFF
cdr3_nt: TGCGCCAGCAAGGGAAAAAACCCGAGGGCTGAAGCTTTCTTT
clone_size: medium-sized
d_call: NA
j_call: TRBJ1-1
v_call: TRBV10-1

cdr3_aa: CASSWQGGLGETQYF
cdr3_nt: TGCGCCAGCAGCTGGCAAGGAGGGCTGGGGGAGACCCAGTACTTC
clone_size: NA
d_call: NA
j_call: TRBJ2-5
v_call: TRBV5-1

cdr3_aa: CAWSLAGGTEAFF
cdr3_nt: TGTGCCTGGAGTCTCGCAGGGGGGACTGAAGCTTTCTTT
clone_size: NA
d_call: TRBD1
j_call: TRBJ1-1
v_call: TRBV30

cdr3_aa: CAWSADSREEAFF
cdr3_nt: TGTGCCTGGAGTGCCGACTCGCGGGAGGAAGCTTTCTTT
clone_size: NA
d_call: NA
j_call: TRBJ1-1
v_call: TRBV30

cdr3_aa: CASSKIREVKYTEAFF
cdr3_nt: TGTGCCAGTAGTAAAATAAGGGAGGTCAAATACACTGAAGCTTTCTTT
clone_size: NA
d_call: NA
j_call: TRBJ1-1
v_call: TRBV19

cdr3_aa: CASSLGTTSNQPQHF
cdr3_nt: TGTGCCAGCAGCTTAGGGACAACTAGCAATCAGCCCCAGCATTTT
clone_size: NA
d_call: NA
j_call: TRBJ1-5
v_call: TRBV7-9

cdr3_aa: CASSSGANVLTF
cdr3_nt: TGCGCCAGCTCATCTGGGGCCAACGTCCTGACTTTC
clone_size: NA
d_call: NA
j_call: TRBJ2-6
v_call: TRBV10-2

cdr3_aa: CASSIPSTYNEQFF
cdr3_nt: TGTGCCAGTAGTATTCCTAGTACCTACAATGAGCAGTTCTTC
clone_size: NA
d_call: NA
j_call: TRBJ2-1
v_call: TRBV19

cdr3_aa: CASSQGTSGGATQYF
cdr3_nt: TGTGCCAGCAGCCAGGGGACTAGCGGGGGGGCAACGCAGTATTTT
clone_size: NA
d_call: TRBD2
j_call: TRBJ2-3
v_call: TRBV13

cdr3_aa: CASSPLETGRFNQPQHF
cdr3_nt: TGTGCCAGCAGCCCTTTGGAGACAGGGCGTTTCAATCAGCCCCAGCATTTT
clone_size: NA
d_call: TRBD1
j_call: TRBJ1-5
v_call: TRBV27

cdr3_aa: CASSLGDRGNTEAFF
cdr3_nt: TGTGCCAGCAGCTTAGGGGACAGGGGGAACACTGAAGCTTTCTTT
clone_size: NA
d_call: TRBD1
j_call: TRBJ1-1
v_call: TRBV7-8

cdr3_aa: CASSITLRNQPQHF
cdr3_nt: TGTGCCAGTAGTATAACCCTACGCAATCAGCCCCAGCATTTT
clone_size: NA
d_call: NA
j_call: TRBJ1-5
v_call: TRBV19

cdr3_aa: CASSLLMNTEAFF
cdr3_nt: TGTGCCAGCAGTTTACTAATGAACACTGAAGCTTTCTTT
clone_size: NA
d_call: NA
j_call: TRBJ1-1
v_call: TRBV28

cdr3_aa: CASSQILGRQTQYF
cdr3_nt: TGCGCCAGCAGCCAAATCCTAGGGAGGCAGACCCAGTACTTC
clone_size: once
d_call: NA
j_call: TRBJ2-5
v_call: TRBV4-1

cdr3_aa: CASSQETGFTGELFF
cdr3_nt: TGTGCCAGCAGCCAAGAGACAGGGTTCACCGGGGAGCTGTTTTTT
clone_size: few
d_call: TRBD1
j_call: TRBJ2-2
v_call: TRBV6-5

cdr3_aa: CASSYTPSSTDTQYF
cdr3_nt: TGTGCCAGCAGTTATACGCCTAGCTCGACAGATACGCAGTATTTT
clone_size: NA
d_call: NA
j_call: TRBJ2-3
v_call: TRBV6-5

cdr3_aa: CASTDTGELFF
cdr3_nt: TGTGCCAGCACGGACACCGGGGAGCTGTTTTTT
clone_size: NA
d_call: NA
j_call: TRBJ2-2
v_call: TRBV28

cdr3_aa: CASSRRQGLRSTEAFF
cdr3_nt: TGTGCCAGCTCACGCAGACAGGGGTTGAGGAGCACTGAAGCTTTCTTT
clone_size: NA
d_call: TRBD1
j_call: TRBJ1-1
v_call: TRBV18

cdr3_aa: CATLIRGRGGANVLTF
cdr3_nt: TGTGCCACCCTCATCAGGGGGCGGGGGGGGGCCAACGTCCTGACTTTC
clone_size: once
d_call: NA
j_call: TRBJ2-6
v_call: TRBV27

cdr3_aa: CASTRGAGPYTDTQYF
cdr3_nt: TGTGCCAGCACCCGAGGGGCGGGGCCGTACACAGATACGCAGTATTTT
clone_size: NA
d_call: NA
j_call: TRBJ2-3
v_call: TRBV2

cdr3_aa: CASSVDGRPTDTQYF
cdr3_nt: TGTGCCAGCAGCGTAGACGGGAGGCCCACAGATACGCAGTATTTT
clone_size: NA
d_call: TRBD2
j_call: TRBJ2-3
v_call: TRBV9

cdr3_aa: CASSEVSVNYEQYF
cdr3_nt: TGTGCCAGCAGTGAAGTTTCCGTTAACTACGAGCAGTACTTC
clone_size: NA
d_call: NA
j_call: TRBJ2-7
v_call: TRBV6-1

cdr3_aa: CASSFWGRHDEKLFF
cdr3_nt: TGTGCCAGCAGCTTTTGGGGCCGCCACGATGAAAAACTGTTTTTT
clone_size: NA
d_call: NA
j_call: TRBJ1-4
v_call: TRBV7-9

cdr3_aa: CASSISGTRGSGELFF
cdr3_nt: TGTGCCAGCAGTATATCCGGGACTAGAGGGTCCGGGGAGCTGTTTTTT
clone_size: NA
d_call: TRBD2
j_call: TRBJ2-2
v_call: TRBV7-3

cdr3_aa: CASSPGQFNTEAFF
cdr3_nt: TGTGCCAGCAGCCCGGGACAGTTCAACACTGAAGCTTTCTTT
clone_size: NA
d_call: TRBD1
j_call: TRBJ1-1
v_call: TRBV5-6

cdr3_aa: CAISESKTGPGSFGPRKLFF
cdr3_nt: TGTGCCATCAGTGAGTCGAAGACAGGGCCGGGTAGTTTTGGTCCGAGAAAACTGTTTTTT
clone_size: NA
d_call: TRBD1
j_call: TRBJ1-4
v_call: TRBV10-3

cdr3_aa: CACTRWLATETDTQYF
cdr3_nt: TGTGCCTGCACCAGATGGCTAGCAACAGAAACAGATACGCAGTATTTT
clone_size: NA
d_call: NA
j_call: TRBJ2-3
v_call: TRBV2

cdr3_aa: CASSRRENTEAFF
cdr3_nt: TGTGCCAGCAGTAGACGGGAGAACACTGAAGCTTTCTTT
clone_size: few
d_call: NA
j_call: TRBJ1-1
v_call: TRBV5-4

cdr3_aa: CASSPQGSNQPQHF
cdr3_nt: TGTGCCAGCAGTCCTCAGGGTAGCAATCAGCCCCAGCATTTT
clone_size: NA
d_call: NA
j_call: TRBJ1-5
v_call: TRBV27

cdr3_aa: CASSLGSGGIQETQYF
cdr3_nt: TGTGCCAGCAGCTTAGGTAGCGGGGGGATCCAAGAGACCCAGTACTTC
clone_size: NA
d_call: TRBD2
j_call: TRBJ2-5
v_call: TRBV7-3

cdr3_aa: CASSPTVSYEQYF
cdr3_nt: TGTGCCAGCAGCCCGACAGTTTCCTACGAGCAGTACTTC
clone_size: NA
d_call: NA
j_call: TRBJ2-7
v_call: TRBV27

cdr3_aa: CASSQEGFSGANVLTF
cdr3_nt: TGTGCCAGCAGCCAGGAGGGATTCTCTGGGGCCAACGTCCTGACTTTC
clone_size: NA
d_call: NA
j_call: TRBJ2-6
v_call: TRBV4-2

cdr3_aa: CASKGALGQETQYF
cdr3_nt: TGTGCCAGTAAGGGGGCGCTCGGTCAGGAGACCCAGTACTTC
clone_size: NA
d_call: TRBD1
j_call: TRBJ2-5
v_call: TRBV19

cdr3_aa: CASIPRGQGIMNTEAFF
cdr3_nt: TGTGCCAGCATCCCACGGGGACAGGGGATAATGAACACTGAAGCTTTCTTT
clone_size: once
d_call: TRBD1
j_call: TRBJ1-1
v_call: TRBV7-9

cdr3_aa: CASSSSGGGADTQYF
cdr3_nt: TGTGCCAGCAGTTCTAGCGGGGGGGGTGCAGATACGCAGTATTTT
clone_size: few
d_call: TRBD2
j_call: TRBJ2-3
v_call: TRBV6-4

cdr3_aa: CAWSVPRGEAEAFF
cdr3_nt: TGTGCCTGGAGTGTACCCAGGGGGGAAGCTGAAGCTTTCTTT
clone_size: NA
d_call: TRBD1
j_call: TRBJ1-1
v_call: TRBV30

cdr3_aa: CASSPGQGIVDEQFF
cdr3_nt: TGTGCCAGCAGCCCGGGACAGGGGATCGTAGATGAGCAGTTCTTC
clone_size: NA
d_call: TRBD1
j_call: TRBJ2-1
v_call: TRBV5-4

cdr3_aa: CASSLDQRTGNGYTF
cdr3_nt: TGTGCCAGCAGCTTGGACCAACGGACAGGAAATGGCTACACCTTC
clone_size: NA
d_call: TRBD1
j_call: TRBJ1-2
v_call: TRBV7-9